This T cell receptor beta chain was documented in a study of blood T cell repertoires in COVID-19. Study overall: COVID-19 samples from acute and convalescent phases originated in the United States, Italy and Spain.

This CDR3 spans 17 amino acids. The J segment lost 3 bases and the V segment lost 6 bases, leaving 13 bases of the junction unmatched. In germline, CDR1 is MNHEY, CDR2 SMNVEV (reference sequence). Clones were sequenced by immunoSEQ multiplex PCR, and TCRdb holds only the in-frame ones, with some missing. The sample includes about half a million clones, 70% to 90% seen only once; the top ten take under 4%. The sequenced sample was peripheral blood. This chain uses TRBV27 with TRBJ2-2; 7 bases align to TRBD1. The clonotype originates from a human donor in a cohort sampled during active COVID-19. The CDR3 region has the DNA TGTGCCAGCAGAGTCTCACAGGGGTCGGCGGACACCGGGGAGCTGTTTTTT. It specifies CASRVSQGSADTGELFF.